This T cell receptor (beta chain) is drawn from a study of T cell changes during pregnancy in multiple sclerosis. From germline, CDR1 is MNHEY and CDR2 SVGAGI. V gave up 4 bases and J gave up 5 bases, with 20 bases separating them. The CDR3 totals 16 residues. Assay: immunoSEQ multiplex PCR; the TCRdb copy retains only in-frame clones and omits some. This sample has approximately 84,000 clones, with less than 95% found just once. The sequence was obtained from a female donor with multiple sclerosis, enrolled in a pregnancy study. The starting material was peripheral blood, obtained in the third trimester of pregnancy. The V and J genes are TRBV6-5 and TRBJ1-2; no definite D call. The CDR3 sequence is CASSLYSGSGEYGYTF. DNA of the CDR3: TGTGCCAGCAGTTTATATTCGGGGAGCGGGGAGTATGGCTACACCTTC.